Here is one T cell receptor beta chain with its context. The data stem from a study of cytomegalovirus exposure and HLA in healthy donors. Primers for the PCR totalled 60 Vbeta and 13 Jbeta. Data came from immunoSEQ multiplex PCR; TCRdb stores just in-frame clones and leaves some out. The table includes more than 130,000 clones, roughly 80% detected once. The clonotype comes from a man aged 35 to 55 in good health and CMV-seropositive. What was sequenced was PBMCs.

The CDR3 loop reads CASSDSGMGRPGEQYF. The CDR3 DNA follows: TGTGCCAGCAGTGATTCCGGGATGGGCCGACCGGGGGAGCAGTACTTC. This rearrangement joins TRBV2 to TRBJ2-7, with D possibly being TRBD2 (5 bases). V was shortened by 3 bases and J by 7 bases, with 22 bases between the two germline ends. The CDR3 contains 16 residues. CDR1 and CDR2 from the germline V gene are SNHLY and FYNNEI.